This T cell receptor beta chain originates from a study of cytomegalovirus exposure and HLA in healthy donors. Study observations and caveats: The authors confirmed in vitro that three CMV-associated chains were specific for CMV antigens.

The PCR ran on 60 Vbeta and 13 Jbeta primers. Assay: immunoSEQ multiplex PCR; the TCRdb copy retains only in-frame clones and omits some. The sample contains roughly 200,000 clones, 79% of which appear only once. As concerns this clone: The antigen is undetermined.

V dropped 5 bases and J dropped 5; count of bases not matched to a gene: 8. Germline loops: CDR1 LNHDA, CDR2 SQIVND (reference sequence). The CDR3 sequence is 14 residues long. The chain employs TRBV19 and TRBJ1-1, with TRBD1 matching over 7 bases. Sequencing was carried out using PBMCs. The clonotype originates from a woman younger than 45 in good health and CMV-seropositive. CDR3 DNA sequence: TGTGCCAGTAGTCTGACAGGGCCGGGTACTGAAGCTTTCTTT. This gives the protein CASSLTGPGTEAFF.